These T cell receptor beta chains were read from a single sample in a study of cytomegalovirus exposure and HLA in healthy donors. The assay was immunoSEQ multiplex PCR, and TCRdb's table has in-frame clones only and misses some. The table shows more than 95,000 clones, with 94% occurring only once. The specimen was PBMCs. These receptors all stem from a woman between 18 and 29 years old in good health and CMV-seronegative. The CDR3 runs from the conserved cysteine through the conserved F or W. Fields, in order: V gene, D gene, clone size, J gene, CDR3 protein, CDR3 DNA. A D gene is named only where the DNA matches it firmly. Clone sizes are given selectively: once, few, many, or a class where the clone is expanded.

V: TRBV5-1
D: .
size: .
J: TRBJ1-5
CDR3: CASSLTTEQPQHF
DNA: TGCGCCAGCAGCTTGACCACAGAACAGCCCCAGCATTTT

V: TRBV7-9
D: .
size: once
J: TRBJ1-4
CDR3: CASSLNWGGEEKLFF
DNA: TGTGCCAGCAGCTTAAACTGGGGAGGGGAAGAAAAACTGTTTTTT

V: TRBV29-1
D: TRBD1
size: .
J: TRBJ2-2
CDR3: CSAAPADRANTGELFF
DNA: TGCAGCGCCGCCCCCGCAGACAGGGCGAACACCGGGGAGCTGTTTTTT

V: TRBV28
D: .
size: .
J: TRBJ1-2
CDR3: CASSSFYGYTF
DNA: TGTGCCAGCAGTTCATTCTATGGCTACACCTTC

V: TRBV19
D: .
size: .
J: TRBJ2-1
CDR3: CASRDFLGEQFF
DNA: TGTGCCAGTCGGGACTTTCTCGGTGAGCAGTTCTTC

V: TRBV5-1
D: .
size: .
J: TRBJ1-1
CDR3: CASSLAEGNTEAFF
DNA: TGCGCCAGCAGCTTGGCGGAGGGGAACACTGAAGCTTTCTTT

V: TRBV6-1
D: .
size: .
J: TRBJ1-2
CDR3: CASSVVRQAIYGYTF
DNA: TGTGCCAGCAGTGTCGTTAGGCAGGCGATCTATGGCTACACCTTC

V: TRBV6-1
D: TRBD1
size: .
J: TRBJ2-7
CDR3: CASSDTQGVPYEQYF
DNA: TGTGCCAGCAGTGACACCCAGGGGGTCCCCTACGAGCAGTACTTC

V: TRBV6-5
D: TRBD1
size: .
J: TRBJ1-1
CDR3: CASSPMTGGTEAFF
DNA: TGTGCCAGCAGTCCTATGACAGGGGGCACTGAAGCTTTCTTT

V: TRBV9
D: .
size: .
J: TRBJ2-1
CDR3: CASSTLIGIYNNEQFF
DNA: TGTGCCAGCAGCACCCTGATCGGGATATACAACAATGAGCAGTTCTTC

V: TRBV19
D: TRBD1
size: .
J: TRBJ1-5
CDR3: CASRQGGQPQHF
DNA: TGTGCCAGTAGACAGGGGGGGCAGCCCCAGCATTTT

V: TRBV18
D: .
size: .
J: TRBJ1-4
CDR3: CASSPGQTGQEKLFF
DNA: TGTGCCAGCTCACCGGGGCAGACCGGGCAAGAAAAACTGTTTTTT

V: TRBV5-1
D: TRBD1
size: .
J: TRBJ1-5
CDR3: CASSLGQGVGQPQHF
DNA: TGCGCCAGCAGCTTAGGACAGGGGGTAGGACAGCCCCAGCATTTT

V: TRBV7-9
D: .
size: once
J: TRBJ1-1
CDR3: CASSLAGATEAFF
DNA: TGTGCCAGCAGCTTAGCAGGGGCCACTGAAGCTTTCTTT

V: TRBV18
D: TRBD1
size: .
J: TRBJ1-5
CDR3: CASSPGQGDQNQPQHF
DNA: TGTGCCAGCTCACCAGGTCAGGGGGACCAAAATCAGCCCCAGCATTTT

V: TRBV5-1
D: TRBD1
size: .
J: TRBJ2-7
CDR3: CASSLVPGQETYEQYF
DNA: TGCGCCAGCAGCTTGGTGCCGGGACAGGAGACCTACGAGCAGTACTTC

V: TRBV5-6
D: .
size: .
J: TRBJ2-7
CDR3: CASSLEEAGQYF
DNA: TGTGCCAGCAGCTTAGAAGAGGCGGGGCAGTACTTC

V: TRBV5-1
D: TRBD2
size: .
J: TRBJ2-3
CDR3: CASSTTTSGFGGDTQYF
DNA: TGCGCCAGCAGCACTACGACTAGCGGCTTTGGGGGAGATACGCAGTATTTT

V: TRBV2
D: .
size: .
J: TRBJ1-1
CDR3: CASSPTGLNTEAFF
DNA: TGTGCCAGCAGCCCGACGGGATTAAACACTGAAGCTTTCTTT

V: TRBV6-5
D: .
size: once
J: TRBJ1-2
CDR3: CASSWTAYGGYTF
DNA: TGTGCCAGCAGTTGGACAGCCTACGGTGGCTACACCTTC

V: TRBV7-2
D: .
size: .
J: TRBJ1-3
CDR3: CASSFSIRENTIYF
DNA: TGTGCCAGCAGCTTCTCGATTCGGGAAAACACCATATATTTT

V: TRBV2
D: .
size: few
J: TRBJ2-1
CDR3: CASSPTGRQNNEQFF
DNA: TGTGCCAGCAGCCCTACCGGGAGACAAAACAATGAGCAGTTCTTC

V: TRBV2
D: TRBD1
size: .
J: TRBJ1-6
CDR3: CASIATGGASPLHF
DNA: TGTGCCAGCATAGCCACAGGGGGAGCTTCACCCCTCCACTTT

V: TRBV2
D: TRBD2
size: .
J: TRBJ2-2
CDR3: CASSSGTRGGELFF
DNA: TGTGCCAGCAGTTCCGGGACTAGGGGCGGGGAGCTGTTTTTT

V: TRBV28
D: .
size: .
J: TRBJ2-1
CDR3: CASSEMTSFGEQFF
DNA: TGTGCCAGCAGTGAAATGACTAGTTTCGGTGAGCAGTTCTTC

V: TRBV10-2
D: .
size: .
J: TRBJ1-4
CDR3: CASRGGVRTATNEKLFF
DNA: TGCGCCAGCAGGGGGGGGGTCAGGACAGCAACTAATGAAAAACTGTTTTTT

V: TRBV6-1
D: .
size: .
J: TRBJ1-1
CDR3: CASSERGLGAEAFF
DNA: TGTGCCAGCAGTGAAAGGGGGTTAGGGGCTGAAGCTTTCTTT

V: TRBV28
D: .
size: .
J: TRBJ2-1
CDR3: CASGVGTTHNEQFF
DNA: TGTGCCAGCGGAGTGGGGACAACCCACAATGAGCAGTTCTTC

V: TRBV2
D: TRBD2
size: .
J: TRBJ2-1
CDR3: CASSVQRDYNEQFF
DNA: TGTGCCAGCAGTGTCCAGCGGGATTACAATGAGCAGTTCTTC

V: TRBV28
D: .
size: .
J: TRBJ1-3
CDR3: CASSLILGVHSGNTIYF
DNA: TGTGCCAGCAGTTTAATTCTAGGCGTCCACTCTGGAAACACCATATATTTT

V: TRBV7-9
D: TRBD1
size: .
J: TRBJ2-2
CDR3: CASSVQGEAGELFF
DNA: TGTGCCAGCAGCGTTCAGGGGGAAGCCGGGGAGCTGTTTTTT

V: TRBV6-4
D: .
size: .
J: TRBJ2-2
CDR3: CASSATTNTGELFF
DNA: TGTGCCAGCAGTGCTACCACGAACACCGGGGAGCTGTTTTTT

V: TRBV6-4
D: TRBD1
size: .
J: TRBJ1-3
CDR3: CASQGAITIYF
DNA: TGTGCCAGCCAGGGGGCTATTACCATATATTTT

V: TRBV9
D: .
size: .
J: TRBJ1-5
CDR3: CASSVSGGNQPQHF
DNA: TGTGCCAGCAGCGTGAGTGGTGGCAATCAGCCCCAGCATTTT

V: TRBV29-1
D: TRBD2
size: .
J: TRBJ2-2
CDR3: CSALGLAGPRGAGELFF
DNA: TGCAGCGCTTTGGGACTAGCGGGTCCCAGGGGGGCCGGGGAGCTGTTTTTT

V: TRBV28
D: .
size: few
J: TRBJ1-2
CDR3: CASRPEGGGYYGYTF
DNA: TGTGCCAGCAGGCCCGAGGGCGGGGGGTACTATGGCTACACCTTC

V: TRBV6-4
D: .
size: few
J: TRBJ1-5
CDR3: CASSPDSHQPQHF
DNA: TGTGCCAGCAGTCCGGACAGTCATCAGCCCCAGCATTTT

V: TRBV7-9
D: TRBD1
size: .
J: TRBJ1-4
CDR3: CASSDWRGQTNEKLFF
DNA: TGTGCCAGCAGTGATTGGAGGGGGCAGACTAATGAAAAACTGTTTTTT

V: TRBV18
D: .
size: .
J: TRBJ1-1
CDR3: CASSPDRDTEAFF
DNA: TGTGCCAGCTCACCAGACCGGGACACTGAAGCTTTCTTT

V: TRBV7-3
D: .
size: .
J: TRBJ2-7
CDR3: CASSSIMTQDRTAYEQYF
DNA: TGTGCCAGCAGCTCTATAATGACCCAAGACAGAACCGCCTACGAGCAGTACTTC